The TCR beta chain described here comes from a study of T cells after yellow fever vaccination. Study-level points and caveats: Weaker overall, the secondary response nonetheless peaked faster (day 5 versus 15).

This clonotype was seen repeatedly, ten times or more. What it binds is not known. Germline V gene data show CDR1 as DFQATT and CDR2 as SNEGSKA (reference sequence). V was shortened by 6 bases and J by 4 bases, with 12 bases between the two germline ends. The CDR3 sequence is 13 residues long. TCRdb re-analysed the 5' RACE reads in MiXCR, keeping a single row per CDR3 protein. Altogether 120,000 to 150,000 distinct CDR3 sequences are present, approximately 7.7% being singletons, with the ten largest covering around 0.73%. The origin of this receptor is a man aged 25 to 45 who received the YFV17D yellow fever vaccine. The material sequenced was CD4+ T cells sorted from PBMCs, taken 5 days after the yellow fever booster vaccination. This chain uses TRBV20-1 with TRBJ2-2; D is possibly TRBD2 (6 bases). CDR3 in DNA: TGCAGTGCCACCGGGAGTGCCACCGGGGAGCTGTTTTTT. It yields the protein CSATGSATGELFF.